The T cell receptor beta chain under discussion was sequenced for a study of immune cell composition in non-small cell lung cancer (dated by TCRdb to the late 2010s). Regarding the study in general: To assign histologic subtype, which was mostly lung adenocarcinoma or squamous cell carcinoma, H&E was combined with p63, CK5, Napsin A and TTF-1 immunohistochemistry. TCR-beta sequencing (Adaptive Biotechnologies) was performed on roughly 35 paired NSCLC tumour and non-adjacent lung specimens plus 26 tumour-only specimens. For supplementary cohort #1, made up of nine to ten lung adenocarcinoma cases, paired tumour/lung TCR-beta sequencing was done and TIL populations were generated so that tumour reactivity could be assessed. A handful of tumour specimens that had TCR-beta data belonged to rare histological subtypes and were left out of the subtype comparisons. The research as a whole found: Tumour-associated clones >0.5% occurred in nearly half of NSCLC cases: about 33% of adenocarcinomas versus 75% of squamous carcinomas. Lung squamous cell carcinoma tumours had significantly higher Top 10 clone scores and productive clonality than lung adenocarcinoma tumours. In around ten adenocarcinoma cases, a strong correlation was found between maximal tumour-associated clone frequency and TIL tumour reactivity, whereas no such correlation was found between overall clonality and TIL tumour reactivity. The reactivity cohort contained only ten to eleven cases, and the tumour-reactive clones were not shown to have sequences in common with the dominant in vivo tumour-associated clones. No significant correlation was found between smoking pack-years and tumour TCR-beta clonality.

TCR-beta CDR3 regions were amplified from genomic DNA by a two-step multiplex PCR, with the second step adding Illumina-compatible adaptors. TCR-beta immunosequencing was performed on an Illumina platform as a commercial immunoSEQ service. The paper's data handling went like this. Repertoires were summarised as Top 10 Clones, the percentage of T-cell templates from the ten most frequent sequences, and productive clonality. Values of productive clonality ranged from 0 to 1, with a monoclonal population indicated by a value of 1. Using log10 scatter plots, tumour-associated clones were identified as sequences that made up at least 0.1% of tumour T-cell templates yet were absent from the matched non-adjacent lung. Student's t-tests were used for two-group comparisons, ANOVA was used for stages, and linear regression was used for relationships, with analyses conducted in GraphPad Prism7 and R. The source is immuneACCESS, and TCRdb retained only in-frame sequences with V and J called. Part of the clones is not carried over; for the studies checked, unresolved V genes explain less than half of this, and the remainder is unexplained. From that table come the V and J calls and clone size; the DNA was used to work out D and trimming. The sample includes 2,000 to 2,500 clones, with approximately 77% observed a single time. About 14% of the sample rests with the top ten.

According to the germline V gene, CDR1 reads MDHEN and CDR2 reads SYDVKM. The cysteine opens and the phenylalanine closes a CDR3 of 14 amino acids. Only the CDR3 region is kept as DNA, spanning 42 bases read in frame from base 1. Trimming removed 5 bases from V and 7 bases from J, leaving 18 bases between the germline ends. Note on this clone: There is no known antigen for this receptor. No per-base quality is available; no much larger clone lies one base away.

Genomic DNA was isolated with the QIAamp DNA kit from frozen aliquots of single-cell suspensions that had not been sorted. Tumour samples were surgically resected non-small cell lung cancer tissue. Tissues arrived within 2 hours of resection and were immediately processed into single-cell suspensions. Tissue was mechanically dissociated and enzymatically digested with DNase I, collagenase I and hyaluronidase for approximately 32 minutes at 37 °C, then filtered and RBC-lysed. The sample was lung tumor tissue. In this chain, TRBV28 is recombined with TRBJ2-7; the D gene is unclear. This receptor was obtained from a human donor with non-small cell lung cancer. This receptor has the CDR3 CASSRLRLLGEQYF. In nucleotide form, the sequence is TGTGCCAGCAGTCGGTTGCGGCTCCTCGGGGAGCAGTACTTC. Beyond the CDR3, the reference TRBV28 and TRBJ2-7 genes provide the residues; the full variable domain reads: DVKVTQSSRYLVKRTGEKVFLECVQDMDHENMFWYRQDPGLGLRLIYFSYDVKMKEKGDIPEGYSVSREKKERFSLILESASTNQTSMYLCASSRLRLLGEQYFGPGTRLTVT.